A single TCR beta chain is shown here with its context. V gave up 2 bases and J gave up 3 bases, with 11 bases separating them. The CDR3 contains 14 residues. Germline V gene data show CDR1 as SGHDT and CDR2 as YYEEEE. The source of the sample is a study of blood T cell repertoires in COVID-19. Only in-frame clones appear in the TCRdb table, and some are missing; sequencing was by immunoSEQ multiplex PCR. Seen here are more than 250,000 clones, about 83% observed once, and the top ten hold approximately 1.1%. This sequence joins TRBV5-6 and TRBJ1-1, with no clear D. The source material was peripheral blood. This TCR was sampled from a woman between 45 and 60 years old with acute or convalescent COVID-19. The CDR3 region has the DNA TGTGCCAGCAGCTTTTACAACCAGGACACTGAAGCTTTCTTT. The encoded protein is CASSFYNQDTEAFF. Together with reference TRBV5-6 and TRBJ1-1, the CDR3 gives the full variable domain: DAGVTQSPTHLIKTRGQQVTLRCSPKSGHDTVSWYQQALGQGPQFIFQYYEEEERQRGNFPDRFSGHQFPNYSSELNVNALLLGDSALYLCASSFYNQDTEAFFGQGTRLTVV.